The present entry profiles one T cell receptor (beta chain) with its context. Which antigen it targets is not known. The sample holds no much larger clone one base away, and base qualities are not on file. At one collaborating source in Seattle, patients were enrolled during active infection and were followed longitudinally through the course of disease. Whole blood was collected in K2EDTA tubes by collaborating institutions according to the institutions' own protocols. For TCRbeta analysis, collaborator samples were shipped as frozen whole blood, as isolated PBMCs, or as DNA extracted from either sample type. V drops 3 bases and J drops 4 bases, leaving 9 bases in between. CDR1 and CDR2 are read off the germline V gene as MNHNS and SASEGT. Counted from cysteine to phenylalanine, this CDR3 has 14 amino acids. Of the read, only the CDR3 DNA is kept; its 42 bases are in frame from base 1. This entry belongs to a study of blood T cell repertoires in COVID-19 (dated by TCRdb to between 2020 and 2021). In the study overall: The collaborator samples originated in the United States, Italy and Spain and spanned the acute and convalescent phases of COVID-19. The material from the prospective study consisted of cDNA or gDNA derived from T cells, B-cell-depleted T cells, or PBMCs. Samples came from the ongoing ImmuneRACE study (first 160 participants) plus 1,254 subjects from 6 global collaborators. Where available, HLA class I and class II types were taken from metadata supplied by the sample provider and were not determined by assay-based typing. A de-identified subject ID, COVID-19 status, age in years and sex were almost always included in the sample metadata. The dataset comprised deeply sampled blood TCRbeta repertoires from subjects exposed to, actively infected with, or recovered from COVID-19. The repertoires were released in a freely available public database meant as a resource for research on the immune response to SARS-CoV-2. The full study reports these points: The quantity of clinical and demographic metadata differed by source and by participant and was supplied without curation.

TCRbeta CDR3 regions were amplified from genomic DNA by means of the immunoSEQ Assay, a bias-controlled multiplex PCR. The original pipeline was this. Nucleated cell counts per sample were estimated from amplification of reference gene primers within the assay. To quantify the absolute abundance of each unique TCRbeta CDR3 rearrangement, sequence reads were collapsed and filtered. For each sample, productive Simpson clonality was calculated as the square root of Simpson's diversity index over productive rearrangements. This is the immuneACCESS table as TCRdb keeps it, with only in-frame sequences that have V and J called. A part of the clones is gone; compared with another copy, unresolved V genes explain less than half, and the rest is unexplained. D and trimming come from the DNA, and the V and J calls and clone size come from that table. Recorded for this sample are about 170,000 clones; 80% to 85% of them occurred a single time. Of the sample, approximately 14% is held by the ten largest clones.

This sequence was found in a woman in her seventies with COVID-19, enrolled during active disease. The chain employs TRBV6-1 and TRBJ1-4, and the D gene may be TRBD1, 5 bases matching. Material: peripheral blood. The DNA sequence follows: TGTGCCAGCAGTGAGACAGAATTTAATGAAAAACTGTTTTTT. This codes for CASSETEFNEKLFF.